Listed below are T cell receptor beta chains from one sample, sequenced in a study of T-cell memory formation after mild COVID-19. TCRdb re-called the 5' RACE reads with MiXCR, one entry per CDR3 protein. The table lists 55,000 to 80,000 distinct CDR3 sequences, 9.3% of them singletons. The sequenced sample consisted of PBMCs or a T cell subset sorted from them (not recorded which). The receptor set was obtained from a man between 18 and 35 years old who had mild COVID-19 (a few samples of this study predate the infection). Cell type and time point are not known. The CDR3 runs from the conserved cysteine through the conserved F or W. Fields, in order: CDR3 DNA, CDR3 protein, CDR3 length, V gene, D gene, J gene, clone size. A D gene is named only where the DNA matches it firmly. Expanded clones get a size class; other rows say once, few or many, or leave the size out.

CDR3 DNA: TGTGCCAGCAGACCTACAGGGGCCCTTAATGAAAAACTGTTTTTT
CDR3 protein: CASRPTGALNEKLFF
CDR3 length: 15
V gene: TRBV7-2
D gene: TRBD1
J gene: TRBJ1-4
clone size: NA

CDR3 DNA: TGCGCCAGCAGCCAAGTTCTAGCGGGGGGCACGTACGTTCAGTACTTC
CDR3 protein: CASSQVLAGGTYVQYF
CDR3 length: 16
V gene: TRBV4-3
D gene: TRBD2
J gene: TRBJ2-4
clone size: many

CDR3 DNA: TGTGCCAGCAGCTTGAACAGGGCTACGGGTGACACCATATATTTT
CDR3 protein: CASSLNRATGDTIYF
CDR3 length: 15
V gene: TRBV7-9
D gene: NA
J gene: TRBJ1-3
clone size: NA

CDR3 DNA: TGTGCCAGTAGTATAACGGAGAATCAGCCCCAGCATTTT
CDR3 protein: CASSITENQPQHF
CDR3 length: 13
V gene: TRBV19
D gene: NA
J gene: TRBJ1-5
clone size: many

CDR3 DNA: TGTGCCACCAGTCCAGGTTGGAATCAGCCCCAGCATTTT
CDR3 protein: CATSPGWNQPQHF
CDR3 length: 13
V gene: TRBV24-1
D gene: NA
J gene: TRBJ1-5
clone size: few

CDR3 DNA: TGCGCCAGCAGCTTACTGATAGCGGGGGGGCAAGAGACCCAGTACTTC
CDR3 protein: CASSLLIAGGQETQYF
CDR3 length: 16
V gene: TRBV5-1
D gene: TRBD2
J gene: TRBJ2-5
clone size: few

CDR3 DNA: TGCGCCAGCAGCGAAAAGACAGGGGGCCACTATGGCTACACCTTC
CDR3 protein: CASSEKTGGHYGYTF
CDR3 length: 15
V gene: TRBV5-1
D gene: TRBD1
J gene: TRBJ1-2
clone size: NA

CDR3 DNA: TGTGCCAGCGGATTTTGGGAGACCCAGTACTTC
CDR3 protein: CASGFWETQYF
CDR3 length: 11
V gene: TRBV12-3/TRBV12-4
D gene: NA
J gene: TRBJ2-5
clone size: NA

CDR3 DNA: TGTGCCAGCAGTTACAACAGAGATCAGCCCCAGCATTTT
CDR3 protein: CASSYNRDQPQHF
CDR3 length: 13
V gene: TRBV6-5
D gene: NA
J gene: TRBJ1-5
clone size: few

CDR3 DNA: TGCGCCAGCAGCCACCAAACGCGGGGACCAAGGTTTCGTAATTCACCCCTCCACTTT
CDR3 protein: CASSHQTRGPRFRNSPLHF
CDR3 length: 19
V gene: TRBV4-1
D gene: NA
J gene: TRBJ1-6
clone size: many

CDR3 DNA: TGTGCCAGCAGCGGGGGCTCATTTACGTTGCGTACGCAGTATTTT
CDR3 protein: CASSGGSFTLRTQYF
CDR3 length: 15
V gene: TRBV11-2
D gene: NA
J gene: TRBJ2-3
clone size: many

CDR3 DNA: TGTGCCAGCAAAACGGAGGGAGATACGCAGTATTTT
CDR3 protein: CASKTEGDTQYF
CDR3 length: 12
V gene: TRBV27
D gene: NA
J gene: TRBJ2-3
clone size: few

CDR3 DNA: TGTGCCAGCAGCGTAGAGGACTCCTACAATGAGCAGTTCTTC
CDR3 protein: CASSVEDSYNEQFF
CDR3 length: 14
V gene: TRBV9
D gene: NA
J gene: TRBJ2-1
clone size: many

CDR3 DNA: TGTGCCAGCAGCCCCTTAGCGGGGGGGACAGATACGCAGTATTTT
CDR3 protein: CASSPLAGGTDTQYF
CDR3 length: 15
V gene: TRBV4-2
D gene: TRBD2
J gene: TRBJ2-3
clone size: NA

CDR3 DNA: TGTGCCAGCAGCTTAACAGGGGGCCCTCCAAGCTCCTACAATGAGCAGTTCTTC
CDR3 protein: CASSLTGGPPSSYNEQFF
CDR3 length: 18
V gene: TRBV7-3
D gene: TRBD1
J gene: TRBJ2-1
clone size: few

CDR3 DNA: TGTGCCAGCAGCGGGTACGTTAGTGGCGAGCAGTACTTC
CDR3 protein: CASSGYVSGEQYF
CDR3 length: 13
V gene: TRBV9
D gene: NA
J gene: TRBJ2-7
clone size: NA

CDR3 DNA: TGCAGTGCTAGAGAACTACAGGGGACTGAAGCTTTCTTT
CDR3 protein: CSARELQGTEAFF
CDR3 length: 13
V gene: TRBV20-1
D gene: TRBD1
J gene: TRBJ1-1
clone size: few

CDR3 DNA: TGTGCCAGCAGCCCTATGGGGGGAGGGGAGACTGAAGCTTTCTTT
CDR3 protein: CASSPMGGGETEAFF
CDR3 length: 15
V gene: TRBV4-2
D gene: NA
J gene: TRBJ1-1
clone size: NA

CDR3 DNA: TGTGCCAGCAGACTGACAGTTAACTATGGCTACACCTTC
CDR3 protein: CASRLTVNYGYTF
CDR3 length: 13
V gene: TRBV2
D gene: NA
J gene: TRBJ1-2
clone size: NA

CDR3 DNA: TGTGCCAGCTCACCCTTGAGCGGGGTGTCAGATACGCAGTATTTT
CDR3 protein: CASSPLSGVSDTQYF
CDR3 length: 15
V gene: TRBV18
D gene: TRBD2
J gene: TRBJ2-3
clone size: many

CDR3 DNA: TGCGCCAGCAGCCCCGGGACAGGGGTTGCGCAGCAGTACTTC
CDR3 protein: CASSPGTGVAQQYF
CDR3 length: 14
V gene: TRBV5-1
D gene: TRBD1
J gene: TRBJ2-7
clone size: many

CDR3 DNA: TGTGCCAGCAGGGCCCGGTGGGAGACAGATACGCAGTATTTT
CDR3 protein: CASRARWETDTQYF
CDR3 length: 14
V gene: TRBV2
D gene: NA
J gene: TRBJ2-3
clone size: few

CDR3 DNA: TGTGCCAGCAGTTACTCGAGTGAGGGGGCTGGCCAGTACTTC
CDR3 protein: CASSYSSEGAGQYF
CDR3 length: 14
V gene: TRBV6-2/TRBV6-3
D gene: TRBD1
J gene: TRBJ2-5
clone size: NA

CDR3 DNA: TGTGCCAGCAGTACGGGACTGGTTTACGAGCAGTACTTC
CDR3 protein: CASSTGLVYEQYF
CDR3 length: 13
V gene: TRBV12-3/TRBV12-4
D gene: NA
J gene: TRBJ2-7
clone size: NA

CDR3 DNA: TGTGCCAGCAGCTCCTCTCGGAGCAATACCGGGGAGCTGTTTTTT
CDR3 protein: CASSSSRSNTGELFF
CDR3 length: 15
V gene: TRBV7-7
D gene: NA
J gene: TRBJ2-2
clone size: many

CDR3 DNA: TGTGCCAGCAGCCAAGGACAGGGATGGACTGAAGCTTTCTTT
CDR3 protein: CASSQGQGWTEAFF
CDR3 length: 14
V gene: TRBV7-6
D gene: TRBD1
J gene: TRBJ1-1
clone size: NA

CDR3 DNA: TGTGCCAGCAGTTCCGCCCGGGGGGCTGGTAACTATGGCTACACCTTC
CDR3 protein: CASSSARGAGNYGYTF
CDR3 length: 16
V gene: TRBV28
D gene: NA
J gene: TRBJ1-2
clone size: NA

CDR3 DNA: TGCGCCAGCAGCTTGGCCGGCGTAGGTCAGGGCTACGAGCAGTACTTC
CDR3 protein: CASSLAGVGQGYEQYF
CDR3 length: 16
V gene: TRBV5-1
D gene: NA
J gene: TRBJ2-7
clone size: NA

CDR3 DNA: TGTGCCAGCAGCTTAGATCGCAGGGGGCTAGGGAATGAGCAGTTCTTC
CDR3 protein: CASSLDRRGLGNEQFF
CDR3 length: 16
V gene: TRBV7-2
D gene: TRBD1
J gene: TRBJ2-1
clone size: many

CDR3 DNA: TGTGCCAGCAGCCCCCAGCTAGCGCGCAATCAGCCCCAGCATTTT
CDR3 protein: CASSPQLARNQPQHF
CDR3 length: 15
V gene: TRBV7-2
D gene: NA
J gene: TRBJ1-5
clone size: many

CDR3 DNA: TGCGCCAGCAGCTTGGATCCGGGACTAGCAACAGATACGCAGTATTTT
CDR3 protein: CASSLDPGLATDTQYF
CDR3 length: 16
V gene: TRBV5-1
D gene: TRBD2
J gene: TRBJ2-3
clone size: many

CDR3 DNA: TGTGCCAGCATCCCTGGGACTAGCGGGGGGAGTAGCACAGATACGCAGTATTTT
CDR3 protein: CASIPGTSGGSSTDTQYF
CDR3 length: 18
V gene: TRBV12-3/TRBV12-4
D gene: TRBD2
J gene: TRBJ2-3
clone size: few

CDR3 DNA: TGTGCCAGCAGTTACGGGGGGACAGGGGTCAGGAATGAGCAGTTCTTC
CDR3 protein: CASSYGGTGVRNEQFF
CDR3 length: 16
V gene: TRBV6-5
D gene: TRBD1
J gene: TRBJ2-1
clone size: NA